This T cell receptor beta chain was documented in a study of T cells in Graves' hyperthyroidism and ophthalmopathy. Study observations and caveats: Separating ophthalmopathy from stable hyperthyroidism was achieved by a 13 V-J model. Ophthalmopathy, as predicted by the model, came a median roughly 6.5 months after the prediction.

The CDR3 has 13 residues. Germline loops: CDR1 MDHEN, CDR2 SYDVKM. This clonotype was counted only a few times. The antigen is undetermined. Sequence at one end of the junction differs from germline and may be a read error. Hyperthyroidism patients were newly diagnosed, had disease duration under 2 months, and were aged 18 to 65 years. Researchers took RNA transcripts and amplified the TCR beta CDR3 regions from them. A first-round RT-PCR of the TCR CDR3 used the HTBI primer set. Via MiXCR, TCRdb re-called the multiplex PCR reads, giving one row per CDR3 protein. The table includes a few hundred thousand distinct CDR3 sequences, less than 25% detected once.

This chain connects TRBV28 to TRBJ2-7; D gene unclear. This TCR was sampled from a man younger than 35 with Graves' hyperthyroidism. Specimen: blood. CDR3 sequence: CASRLASSYGQYF. The CDR3 nucleotides are TGTGCCAGCAGACTTGCAAGCTCCTACGGGCAGTACTTC. The full variable domain, with the rest looked up from reference TRBV28 and TRBJ2-7, is DVKVTQSSRYLVKRTGEKVFLECVQDMDHENMFWYRQDPGLGLRLIYFSYDVKMKEKGDIPEGYSVSREKKERFSLILESASTNQTSMYLCASRLASSYGQYFGPGTRLTVT.